The sequence of this T cell receptor (beta chain) was determined in a study of blood T cell repertoires in COVID-19. The study drew participants aged roughly 18 to 95 years from around 24 US areas. Trimming cost V 5 bases and J 6 bases; bases outside gene matches: 4. The CDR3 totals 14 residues. CDR1 and CDR2 (germline): MNHEY, SMNVEV (reference sequence). Original processing methods: Amplification of reference gene primers provided the estimated nucleated cell counts. Method: immunoSEQ multiplex PCR; TCRdb's copy keeps in-frame clones and lacks some. The V and J calls and clone size come from that table; D and trimming were worked out from the DNA. The sample shows hundreds of thousands of clones, approximately 90% of them seen only once.

This sequence originates from a woman aged 50 to 60 who had recovered from COVID-19. Sequences were obtained from PBMCs or T cells enriched from blood (not recorded which). The V gene is TRBV27, the J gene TRBJ2-1; TRBD2 matches 10 bases. The CDR3 DNA is TGTGCCAGCAGTCTCCTAGCGGGGGCCAATGAGCAGTTCTTC. It codes for CASSLLAGANEQFF.